This T cell receptor (beta chain) is from a study of blood T cells in healthy people across ages. Findings of the study overall: CMV status of donors was not determined, possibly confounding expanded clonotype changes. Higher diversity and more naive CD4+ cells were features of long-lived donors, compared to aged donors.

Using a J-beta primer mix together with a sample-barcoded 5' primer, a second PCR was run for roughly 6 to 12 cycles. Every cDNA molecule bore a tag from a template-switch adaptor containing 12 random nucleotides. At least 2.5 million CDR3-containing paired-end reads were obtained per sample. TCRdb redid the calling of the 5' RACE reads with MiXCR, one entry per CDR3 protein. The sample carries 1.5 million to 2 million distinct CDR3 sequences, roughly 30% recorded once. As for this clonotype: Antigen specificity is unknown.

The V and J ends lost 8 bases and 3 bases, in that order; junction bases with no gene match: 10. This CDR3 has 15 amino acids. Germline assignment: CDR1 MDHEN and CDR2 SYDVKM. This chain joins TRBV28 and TRBJ2-1; 7 positions match TRBD1. The receptor was derived from a woman aged 25 to 45 in good health. The sequenced sample consisted of blood. In DNA, the CDR3 is TGTGCCAGCTTGTTCCGGGACAGCTACTACAATGAGCAGTTCTTC. Translating it yields CASLFRDSYYNEQFF.